The 5 T cell receptor beta chains in this list originate from one sample, sequenced in a study of CD8+ T cells in alopecia areata. cDNA prepared by RNA extraction and subsequent reverse transcription served as the template for sequencing. Method: immunoSEQ multiplex PCR; TCRdb's copy keeps in-frame clones and lacks some. Of 250,000 or so clones in the sample, roughly two thirds were seen once. The starting material was CD4+ T cells sorted from blood, obtained at week 0. All receptors derive from a human donor with alopecia areata.

CDR3 loop: CASSAGAYEQYF. DNA of the CDR3: TGTGCCAGCAGCGCAGGAGCCTACGAGCAGTACTTC. The chain is built from TRBV14 and TRBJ2-7; D gene uncertain. The CDR3 extends over 12 amino acids. Germline V CDR1 and CDR2: SGHDN, FVKESK. Between the trimmed V and J ends, which lost 5 bases and 2 bases, there was a span of 7 bases.

This chain connects TRBV27 to TRBJ2-3, with 9 bases lining up with TRBD2. This CDR3 is 16 amino acids long. CDR1 is MNHEY and CDR2 is SMNVEV in the germline V gene (reference sequence). The junction had 9 bases not matched to a gene; V was cut back by 4 bases and J by 4 bases. The CDR3 region is CASSSTRAGGPDTQYF. The DNA of the CDR3 is TGTGCCAGCAGTTCCACTCGGGCGGGGGGGCCAGATACGCAGTATTTT.

This clone was detected a few times. The V call is TRBV29-1, the J call TRBJ2-3; D not resolved. The CDR3 spans 12 residues. Germline CDR1 is SQVTM and CDR2 is ANQGSEA. V was clipped by 0 bases and J by 4 bases, with 5 bases between them. CDR3 residues: CSVEDGSDTQYF. CDR3 coding DNA: TGCAGCGTTGAAGATGGGTCAGATACGCAGTATTTT.

The chain has TRBV5-4 and TRBJ2-3; 10 bases fit TRBD2. The CDR3 runs to 15 residues. With 4 bases clipped from V and 5 bases from J, the junction kept 7 bases outside the gene matches. Germline lookup yields CDR1 SGHNT and CDR2 YYREEE (reference sequence). The CDR3, as DNA: TGTGCCAGCAGCGGAGGTACTAGCGGGGAAGATACGCAGTATTTT. Translating gives CASSGGTSGEDTQYF.

This clone was observed a few times. The chain combines TRBV29-1 with TRBJ1-1; 7 nucleotides line up with TRBD1. CDR3 size: 13 residues. V was pared by 7 bases and J by 6 bases, with 11 bases of the junction left unmatched. Germline V gives CDR1 SQVTM, CDR2 ANQGSEA. Written as DNA, the CDR3 is TGCAGCGGGAAGGCGGGACAGTGGGCTGAAGCTTTCTTT. It codes for CSGKAGQWAEAFF.